This entry concerns a single T cell receptor beta chain. This record comes from a study of control samples from healthy donors and cancer patients. Method: immunoSEQ multiplex PCR; TCRdb's copy keeps in-frame clones and lacks some. The data show roughly 55,000 clones, 95% to 96% seen once. The sequenced sample was blood. This TCR derives from a woman under 30 in good health.

The CDR3 DNA follows: TGTGCCAGTAGTATGCCCATGGACTTTATCAGAGAGACTGAAGCTTTCTTT. It is translated as CASSMPMDFIRETEAFF. The rearrangement uses TRBV19 and TRBJ1-1; D unclear. The V gene lost 3 bases and the J gene lost 5 bases, with 22 bases spanning the gap. CDR1 LNHDA and CDR2 SQIVND come from the germline V gene (reference sequence). CDR3 length equals 17 residues.